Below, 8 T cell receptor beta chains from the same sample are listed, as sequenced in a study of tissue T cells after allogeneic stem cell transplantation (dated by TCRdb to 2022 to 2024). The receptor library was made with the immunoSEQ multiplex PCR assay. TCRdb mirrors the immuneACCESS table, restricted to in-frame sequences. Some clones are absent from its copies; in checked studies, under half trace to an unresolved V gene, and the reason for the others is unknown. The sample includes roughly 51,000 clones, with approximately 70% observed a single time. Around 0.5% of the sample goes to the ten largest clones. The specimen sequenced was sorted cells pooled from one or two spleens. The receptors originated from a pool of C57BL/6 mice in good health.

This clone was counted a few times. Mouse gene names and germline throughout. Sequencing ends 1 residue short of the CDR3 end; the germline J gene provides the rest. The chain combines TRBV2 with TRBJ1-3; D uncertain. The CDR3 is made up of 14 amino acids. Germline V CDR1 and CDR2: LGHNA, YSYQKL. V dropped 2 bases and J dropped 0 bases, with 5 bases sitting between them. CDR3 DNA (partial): TGTGCCAGCAGCCAAACATATTCTGGAAATACGCTCTAT. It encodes CASSQTYSGNTLY. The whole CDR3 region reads CASSQTYSGNTLYF.

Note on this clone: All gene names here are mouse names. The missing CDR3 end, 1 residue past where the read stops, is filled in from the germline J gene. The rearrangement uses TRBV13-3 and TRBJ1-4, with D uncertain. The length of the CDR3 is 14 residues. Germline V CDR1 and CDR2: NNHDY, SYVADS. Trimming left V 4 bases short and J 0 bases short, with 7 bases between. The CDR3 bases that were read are TGTGCCAGCAGTACGCAATTTTCCAACGAAAGATTATTT. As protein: CASSTQFSNERLF. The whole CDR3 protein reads CASSTQFSNERLFF.

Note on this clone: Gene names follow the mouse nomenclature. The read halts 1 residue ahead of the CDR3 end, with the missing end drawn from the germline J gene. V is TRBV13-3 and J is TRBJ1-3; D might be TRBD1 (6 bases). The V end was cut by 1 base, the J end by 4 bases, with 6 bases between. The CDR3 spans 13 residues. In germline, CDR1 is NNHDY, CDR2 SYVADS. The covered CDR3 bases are TGTGCCAGCAGTGATACAGGGGGAAATACGCTCTAT. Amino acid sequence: CASSDTGGNTLY. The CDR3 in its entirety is CASSDTGGNTLYF. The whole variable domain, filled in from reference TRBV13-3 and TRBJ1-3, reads EAAVTQSPRSKVAVTGGKVTLSCHQTNNHDYMYWYRQDTGHGLRLIHYSYVADSTEKGDIPDGYKASRPSQENFSLILELASLSQTAVYFCASSDTGGNTLYFGEGSRLIVV.

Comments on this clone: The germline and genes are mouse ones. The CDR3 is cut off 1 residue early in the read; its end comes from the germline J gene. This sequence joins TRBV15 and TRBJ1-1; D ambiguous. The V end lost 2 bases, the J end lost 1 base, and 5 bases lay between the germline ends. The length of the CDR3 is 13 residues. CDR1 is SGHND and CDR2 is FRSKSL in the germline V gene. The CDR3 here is CASSLNRNTEVFF. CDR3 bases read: TGTGCCAGCAGTTTAAACAGAAACACAGAAGTCTTC.

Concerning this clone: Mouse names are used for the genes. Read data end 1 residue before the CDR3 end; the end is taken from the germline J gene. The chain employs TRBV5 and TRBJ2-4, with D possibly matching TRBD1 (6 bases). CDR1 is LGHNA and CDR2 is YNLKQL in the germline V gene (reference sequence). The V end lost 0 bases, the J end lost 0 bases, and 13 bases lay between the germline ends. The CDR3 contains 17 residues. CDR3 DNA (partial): TGTGCCAGCAGCCAAGAAGGCGGGACAACTAGTCAAAACACCTTGTAC. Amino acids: CASSQEGGTTSQNTLY. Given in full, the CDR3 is CASSQEGGTTSQNTLYF.

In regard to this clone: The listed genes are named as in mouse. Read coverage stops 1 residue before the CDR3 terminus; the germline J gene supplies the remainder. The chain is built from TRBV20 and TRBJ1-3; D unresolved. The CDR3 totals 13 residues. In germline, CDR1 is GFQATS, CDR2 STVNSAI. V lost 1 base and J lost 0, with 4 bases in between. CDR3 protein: CGARVNSGNTLYF. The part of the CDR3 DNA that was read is TGTGGTGCTAGGGTTAATTCTGGAAATACGCTCTAT.

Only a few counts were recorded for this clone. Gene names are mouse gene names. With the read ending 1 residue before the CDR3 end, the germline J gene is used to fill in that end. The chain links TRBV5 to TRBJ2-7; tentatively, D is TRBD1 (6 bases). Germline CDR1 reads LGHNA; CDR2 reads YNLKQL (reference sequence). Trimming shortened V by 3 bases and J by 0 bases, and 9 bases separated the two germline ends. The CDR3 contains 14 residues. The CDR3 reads CASSHGQSSYEQYF. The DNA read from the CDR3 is TGTGCCAGCAGCCACGGACAGAGCTCCTATGAACAGTAC.

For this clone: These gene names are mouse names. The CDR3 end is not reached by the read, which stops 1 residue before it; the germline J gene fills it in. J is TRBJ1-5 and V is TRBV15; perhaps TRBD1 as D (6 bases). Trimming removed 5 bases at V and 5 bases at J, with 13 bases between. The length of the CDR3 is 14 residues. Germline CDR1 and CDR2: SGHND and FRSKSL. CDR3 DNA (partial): TGTGCCAGCAGTCCGGGGGCGCGGCACCAGGCTCCGCTT. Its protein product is CASSPGARHQAPL. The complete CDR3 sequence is CASSPGARHQAPLF.